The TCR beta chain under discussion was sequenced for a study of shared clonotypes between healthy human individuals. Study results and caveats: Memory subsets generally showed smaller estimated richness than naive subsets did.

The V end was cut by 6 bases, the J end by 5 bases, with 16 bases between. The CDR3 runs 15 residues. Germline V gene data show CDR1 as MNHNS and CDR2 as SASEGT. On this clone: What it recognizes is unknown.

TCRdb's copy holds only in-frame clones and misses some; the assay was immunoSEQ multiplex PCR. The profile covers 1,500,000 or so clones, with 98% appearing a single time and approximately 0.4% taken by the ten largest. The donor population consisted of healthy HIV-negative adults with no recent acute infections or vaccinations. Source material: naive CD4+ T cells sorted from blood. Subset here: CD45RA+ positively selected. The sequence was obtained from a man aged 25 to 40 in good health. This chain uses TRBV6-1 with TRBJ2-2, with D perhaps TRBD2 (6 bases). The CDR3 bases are TGTGCCAGCAGGTTGGGACTGCAATCTACCGGGGAGCTGTTTTTT. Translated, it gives CASRLGLQSTGELFF.